Following are 4 T cell receptor beta chains from one sample sequenced in a study of human T cells and chemical hapten exposure. Time point of the sample: patch test 3, about 24 weeks after DPC sensitization. Treatment: therapeutic diphenylcyclopropenone sensitization with weekly scalp DPC. In TCRdb, the RACE reads were re-called with MiXCR into one record per CDR3 protein. The repertoire includes just under 65,000 distinct CDR3 sequences, 9.5% to 11% of them detected once, and 2% to 3% sits in the top ten. Source: whole blood, taken in connection with sensitization to the hapten diphenylcyclopropenone (DPC). These receptors were collected from a woman between 25 and 40 years old with alopecia areata. Some clones in this sample may be carry-over from other donors' samples.

The chain is built from TRBV6-2 or TRBV6-3 and TRBJ1-6; D unresolved. Per germline, CDR1 MNHEY and CDR2 SVGEGT. The ends were cut back, 2 bases at V and 5 bases at J, with 4 bases in the middle. The CDR3 runs 13 residues. The chain's CDR3 is CASSYQDNSPLHF. CDR3 in DNA: TGTGCCAGCAGTTACCAGGATAATTCACCCCTCCACTTT.

The table lists this clonotype with many counts. The chain joins TRBV12-3 or TRBV12-4 to TRBJ2-2; 9 nucleotides agree with TRBD1. This CDR3 is built from 15 residues. V lost 3 bases, J lost 6 bases, and 5 bases stayed unmatched. The CDR3 nucleotides read TGTGCCAGCAGTTTTGGACAGGGGATTTCCGGGGAGCTGTTTTTT. Its translation: CASSFGQGISGELFF.

This clonotype was picked up many times. This rearrangement joins TRBV11-1 to TRBJ1-1; 7 bases line up with TRBD1. This CDR3 has 14 residues. The ends lost 6 bases at V and 4 bases at J; junction bases unmatched: 8. In germline, CDR1 is SGHAT, CDR2 FQDESV (reference sequence). The CDR3 coding sequence is TGTGCCAGCAGACCCCCAGGGGGGGCCACTGAAGCTTTCTTT. It yields the protein CASRPPGGATEAFF.

The chain combines TRBV7-2 with TRBJ2-1, with 9 bases fitting TRBD2. This CDR3 has 14 amino acids. With 4 bases clipped from V and 6 bases from J, the junction kept 4 bases outside the gene matches. Germline V gene data show CDR1 as SGHTA and CDR2 as FQGNSA. CDR3 sequence: CASSSGLASNEQFF. The DNA of the CDR3 is TGTGCCAGCAGCTCGGGACTAGCTAGCAATGAGCAGTTCTTC.